This T cell receptor beta chain was documented in a study of PD-1 blockade in classical Hodgkin lymphoma. All the patients suffered relapse after autologous stem cell transplantation, and brentuximab vedotin exposure differed. V was shortened by 6 bases and J by 0 bases, with 6 bases between the two germline ends. The V gene's germline CDR1 is MNHNS and CDR2 SASEGT. This CDR3 has 13 amino acids. The data were produced by immunoSEQ multiplex PCR, yet TCRdb's version contains in-frame clones alone and is incomplete. Of some 13,000 clones listed, more than 75% are singletons. V is TRBV6-1 and J is TRBJ1-3; D is unclear. The TCR was taken from a human donor with classical Hodgkin lymphoma. The sample in question was peripheral blood mononuclear cells (PBMCs), obtained at baseline. This CDR3 reads CASRTSSGNTIYF. DNA for the CDR3: TGTGCCAGCAGAACGAGCTCTGGAAACACCATATATTTT.